What follows are 25 T cell receptor beta chains derived from one specimen sequenced in a study of shared clonotypes between healthy human individuals. Here immunoSEQ multiplex PCR was the method, and the copy in TCRdb shows in-frame clones only, minus some. The data contain roughly 1.5 million clones, 95% to 99% of them seen just once; the ten biggest clones take up about 0.45%. Sequenced input: naive CD4+ T cells sorted from blood. Sample subset: CD45RA+ positively selected. These receptors all come from a man younger than 40 in good health.

This chain links TRBV20-1 with TRBJ1-2; D uncertain. V lost 7 bases and J lost 4, with 10 bases in between. This CDR3 has 11 residues. The germline V gene encodes CDR1 DFQATT and CDR2 SNEGSKA (reference sequence). The CDR3 reads CSEGSPYGYTF. DNA for the CDR3: TGCAGTGAGGGCAGCCCCTATGGCTACACCTTC.

The chain employs TRBV7-7 and TRBJ1-4; no clear D. V was cut by 4 bases and J by 7 bases, with 10 bases left in between. Germline V gene sequence: CDR1 SSHAT, CDR2 FNYEAQ (reference sequence). This CDR3 is 13 amino acids long. CDR3 bases: TGTGCCAGCAGCTCAACTGCAGGTGAAAAACTGTTTTTT. Translated, it gives CASSSTAGEKLFF.

The CDR3 reads CASSQPVRGNEQFF. The CDR3 DNA sequence: TGCGCCAGCAGCCAACCGGTGAGGGGCAATGAGCAGTTCTTC. This rearrangement joins TRBV4-1 to TRBJ2-1; possibly TRBD1 or TRBD2 for D (5 bases each). Looked up from germline, CDR1 is MGHRA and CDR2 is YSYEKL. V was clipped by 2 bases and J by 6 bases, with 11 bases between them. The CDR3 has 14 amino acids.

A note on this clone: The DNA is left out, because the CDR3 cannot be placed on it with certainty; the CDR3 is given as TCRdb lists it. J is TRBJ1-1 and V is TRBV19; TRBD1 is taken as the D call from the table, unchecked against the DNA. The CDR3 length is 11 residues, termini included. Germline assignment: CDR1 LNHDA and CDR2 SQIVND (reference sequence). The CDR3 here is CASRWGQGIIF.

In its sample, this clone was seen once. This chain connects TRBV7-9 to TRBJ1-4; D not certain. Between the trimmed V and J ends, which lost 4 bases and 0 bases, there was a span of 6 bases. The CDR3 extends over 14 amino acids. The germline V gene encodes CDR1 SEHNR and CDR2 FQNEAQ (reference sequence). The CDR3, as DNA: TGTGCCAGCAGCTCGTATGCAACTAATGAAAAACTGTTTTTT. Its translation is CASSSYATNEKLFF.

This clone was picked up one time. This chain uses TRBV5-1 with TRBJ2-3, with D maybe TRBD1 (6 bases). The CDR3 has 16 residues. Germline CDR1 and CDR2: SGHRS and YFSETQ. V gave up 0 bases and J gave up 2 bases, with 13 bases separating them. Written as DNA, the CDR3 is TGCGCCAGCAGCTTGGCCGAGACAGGATACACAGATACGCAGTATTTT. It is translated as CASSLAETGYTDTQYF.

This chain uses TRBV6-1 with TRBJ2-2; D gene unclear. In germline, CDR1 is MNHNS, CDR2 SASEGT. Deletions cut 2 bases from V and 4 bases from J, with 8 bases between. The length of the CDR3 is 14 residues. The CDR3 DNA sequence: TGTGCCAGCAGTGAAATCAGATTCACCGGGGAGCTGTTTTTT. Protein product: CASSEIRFTGELFF.

This chain connects TRBV9 to TRBJ2-2; a possible D gene is TRBD2 (6 bases). V lost 0 bases to trimming and J lost 11 bases, with 14 bases between them. The CDR3 has 14 residues. Germline V lookup: CDR1 SGDLS, CDR2 YYNGEE. The CDR3 region is CASSVVGEGGELFF. CDR3 bases: TGTGCCAGCAGCGTAGTGGGCGAGGGAGGAGAGCTGTTTTTT.

The chain couples TRBV18 to TRBJ1-5; 10 bases are a match to TRBD1. The CDR3 has 16 residues. The germline gives CDR1 KGHSH, CDR2 LQKENI. V shed 2 bases and J 8 bases; nucleotides not matched to a gene: 9. Here the CDR3 DNA reads TGTGCCAGCTCACCAAGTGGGACAGGGGCGATTAAGCCCCAGCATTTT. Protein: CASSPSGTGAIKPQHF.

This chain uses TRBV29-1 with TRBJ2-1; TRBD2 matches 7 bases. Looked up from germline, CDR1 is SQVTM and CDR2 is ANQGSEA. The CDR3 loop spans 15 amino acids. The V and J ends lost 0 bases and 7 bases, in that order; junction bases with no gene match: 9. The CDR3 DNA follows: TGCAGCGTTGAAGATCTGGCGGGAGACTTGAATGAGCAGTTCTTC. Protein: CSVEDLAGDLNEQFF.

This sequence joins TRBV5-1 and TRBJ2-7, with 10 bases fitting TRBD2. The CDR3 totals 15 residues. The V gene's germline CDR1 is SGHRS and CDR2 YFSETQ. The junction had 8 bases not matched to a gene; V was cut back by 5 bases and J by 3 bases. CDR3 residues: CASRFLAGDHYEQYF. The DNA of the CDR3 is TGCGCCAGCAGGTTTCTAGCGGGAGACCACTACGAGCAGTACTTC.

This clone has a single count. This chain connects TRBV2 to TRBJ2-1; D is tentatively TRBD1 or TRBD2 (5 bases each). The CDR3 runs 14 residues. Germline CDR1 reads SNHLY; CDR2 reads FYNNEI. Trimming cost V 5 bases and J 8 bases, with 16 bases left between them. The CDR3 bases are TGTGCCAGCAGTAGGGACCCCCAGGACGATGAGCAGTTCTTC. Translation: CASSRDPQDDEQFF.

The chain is built from TRBV28 and TRBJ2-7, with D possibly being TRBD1 (5 bases). V was shortened by 6 bases and J by 2 bases, with 14 bases between the two germline ends. CDR3 length equals 14 residues. The germline V gene has CDR1 MDHEN and CDR2 SYDVKM. This CDR3 reads CASSIRQPAYEQYF. CDR3 DNA sequence: TGTGCCAGCAGCATACGACAGCCGGCCTACGAGCAGTACTTC.

V is TRBV5-6 and J is TRBJ1-1; TRBD1 matches at 7 bases. The CDR3 length is 17 residues. Germline CDR1 is SGHDT and CDR2 is YYEEEE. Trimming at V came to 4 bases and at J to 0 bases, leaving 12 bases not matched to a gene. The CDR3 is CASSPDRSNSMNTEAFF. The CDR3, as DNA: TGTGCCAGCAGCCCGGACAGGAGCAATTCGATGAACACTGAAGCTTTCTTT.

The chain couples TRBV5-1 to TRBJ2-1, with 7 bases fitting TRBD2. With 3 bases clipped from V and 2 bases from J, the junction kept 11 bases outside the gene matches. The CDR3 has 17 amino acids. Germline CDR1 and CDR2: SGHRS and YFSETQ. The CDR3 DNA follows: TGCGCCAGCAGCTCAAGGGTGGGCGGGAGAACCTACAATGAGCAGTTCTTC. Protein product: CASSSRVGGRTYNEQFF. Full variable domain (remainder filled in from reference TRBV5-1 and TRBJ2-1): KAGVTQTPRYLIKTRGQQVTLSCSPISGHRSVSWYQQTPGQGLQFLFEYFSETQRNKGNFPGRFSGRQFSNSRSEMNVSTLELGDSALYLCASSSRVGGRTYNEQFFGPGTRLTVL.

V and J are TRBV28 and TRBJ2-7, with TRBD1 matching 9 bases. V trimming: 5 bases; J trimming: 1 base; junction bases outside the gene matches: 6. This CDR3 region has 15 residues. The germline V gene encodes CDR1 MDHEN and CDR2 SYDVKM. CDR3 protein: CASSQGQGMSYEQYF. CDR3 in DNA: TGTGCCAGCAGTCAAGGACAGGGGATGTCCTACGAGCAGTACTTC. The full variable domain, in which reference TRBV28 and TRBJ2-7 provide the parts outside the CDR3, is DVKVTQSSRYLVKRTGEKVFLECVQDMDHENMFWYRQDPGLGLRLIYFSYDVKMKEKGDIPEGYSVSREKKERFSLILESASTNQTSMYLCASSQGQGMSYEQYFGPGTRLTVT.

This rearrangement joins TRBV5-1 to TRBJ2-2; D perhaps matches TRBD1 (5 bases). V was pared by 0 bases and J by 1 base, with 10 bases between. The CDR3 has 16 residues. Germline V gives CDR1 SGHRS, CDR2 YFSETQ. This CDR3 reads CASSLEWTLNTGELFF. Here the CDR3 DNA reads TGCGCCAGCAGCTTGGAATGGACATTGAACACCGGGGAGCTGTTTTTT.

Note on this clone: The same CDR3 is also encoded by other DNA sequences in this sample. The V gene is TRBV7-2, the J gene TRBJ1-3, with unresolved D. Trimming stripped 1 base from V and 1 base from J, with 8 bases between. The CDR3 sequence is 15 residues long. Germline CDR1 and CDR2: SGHTA and FQGNSA. The CDR3: CASSLVGGSGNTIYF. CDR3 DNA sequence: TGTGCCAGCAGCTTAGTGGGAGGGTCTGGAAACACCATATATTTT. The full variable domain, in which reference TRBV7-2 and TRBJ1-3 provide the parts outside the CDR3, is GAGVSQSPSNKVTEKGKDVELRCDPISGHTALYWYRQSLGQGLEFLIYFQGNSAPDKSGLPSDRFSAERTGGSVSTLTIQRTQQEDSAVYLCASSLVGGSGNTIYFGEGSWLTVV.

CDR3 nucleotides: TGTGCCAGCAGTTACCTCGGGGAGCTGTTTTTT. Residues: CASSYLGELFF. The V and J genes are TRBV6-5 and TRBJ2-2; D not resolved. The germline gives CDR1 MNHEY, CDR2 SVGAGI. This CDR3 contains 11 residues. Between the trimmed V and J ends, which lost 2 bases and 7 bases, there was a span of 2 bases.

V usage is TRBV5-4 and J usage is TRBJ2-3; D might be TRBD1 (5 bases). V was shortened by 1 base and J by 5 bases, with 11 bases between the two germline ends. CDR3 length: 14 amino acids. Germline CDR1 and CDR2: SGHNT and YYREEE (reference sequence). CDR3 nucleotides: TGTGCCAGCAGCTTGTGGGGCGGCCGAGATACGCAGTATTTT. Protein product: CASSLWGGRDTQYF.

The chain is built from TRBV6-5 and TRBJ2-7; TRBD1 is a possible D gene (5 bases). V lost 6 bases, J lost 2 bases, and 11 bases lay in between. Germline CDR1 is MNHEY and CDR2 is SVGAGI. The CDR3 contains 13 residues. CDR3 loop: CASSQDSPYEQYF. Written as DNA, the CDR3 is TGTGCCAGCAGCCAAGACAGTCCCTACGAGCAGTACTTC.

This rearrangement joins TRBV21-1 to TRBJ2-7; TRBD2, the D gene given by the table, was not confirmed from the DNA. TRBV21-1 is marked as a pseudogene. The CDR3 extends over 11 amino acids. CDR3 loop: CASSKLRAADF. In nucleotides, the CDR3 is TGTGCCAGCAGCAAGTTGAGGGCGGCGGACTTC.

This clone was counted a single time. The gene calls are TRBV7-6 and TRBJ2-7; 7 positions agree with TRBD1. The trim removed 5 bases at V and 0 bases at J, leaving 7 bases unmatched. The CDR3 has 15 residues. Per germline, CDR1 SGHVS and CDR2 FNYEAQ. The DNA of the CDR3 is TGTGCCAGCAGCATCAGGACAGGAGACTCCTACGAGCAGTACTTC. Translated, it gives CASSIRTGDSYEQYF. Looking up the rest from reference TRBV7-6 and TRBJ2-7 gives the full variable domain: GAGVSQSPRYKVTKRGQDVALRCDPISGHVSLYWYRQALGQGPEFLTYFNYEAQQDKSGLPNDRFSAERPEGSISTLTIQRTEQRDSAMYRCASSIRTGDSYEQYFGPGTRLTVT.

V usage is TRBV29-1 and J usage is TRBJ1-1; 7 positions agree with TRBD1. This CDR3 spans 14 amino acids. V trimming: 5 bases; J trimming: 1 base; junction bases outside the gene matches: 7. Germline values: CDR1 SQVTM, CDR2 ANQGSEA. CDR3: CSVKLDRPNTEAFF. For the CDR3, the DNA is TGCAGCGTTAAGCTGGACAGGCCGAACACTGAAGCTTTCTTT.

V and J are TRBV7-3 and TRBJ2-5; the D gene is possibly TRBD2 (5 bases). Germline V gene sequence: CDR1 SGHTA, CDR2 FQGTGA. V shed 4 bases and J shed 5 bases, with 11 bases lying between them. This CDR3 has 13 residues. The CDR3 spells CASSSGNFETQYF. The CDR3 DNA reads TGTGCCAGCAGCTCGGGGAATTTTGAGACCCAGTACTTC.